A single sample gave rise to the 29 T cell receptor beta chains below, sequenced in a study of identical twins. TCRdb re-analysed the 5' RACE reads in MiXCR, keeping a single row per CDR3 protein. The data show nearly 900,000 distinct CDR3 sequences, about 12% seen once. Another study also made use of these data, one on yellow fever vaccine responses in identical twins.

Material: PBMCs. The source is a woman younger than 35 in good health.

The CDR3 DNA reads as TGTGCCAGCAGTGTGGAGGGTTCCTACGAGCAGTACTTC. It encodes CASSVEGSYEQYF. This sequence joins TRBV2 and TRBJ2-7, with D maybe TRBD2 (6 bases). The V and J ends lost 4 bases and 1 base respectively, with 8 bases between them. The germline gives CDR1 SNHLY, CDR2 FYNNEI. This CDR3 has 13 residues.

This clonotype has a handful of counts. V and J are TRBV5-1 and TRBJ2-7, with TRBD2 identical over 12 bases. This CDR3 spans 15 amino acids. The V gene end was trimmed by 4 bases and the J gene end by 3 bases; junction bases not matched to a gene: 5. Germline CDR1 and CDR2: SGHRS and YFSETQ. The CDR3 reads CASSLRTSGDYEQYF. DNA of the CDR3: TGCGCCAGCAGCCTACGGACTAGCGGGGACTACGAGCAGTACTTC.

The table lists this clonotype with many counts. The CDR3 loop is CSVRDRLYQETQYF. The CDR3 region has the DNA TGCAGCGTGAGGGACAGACTGTACCAAGAGACCCAGTACTTC. This chain connects TRBV29-1 to TRBJ2-5, with 7 nucleotides matching TRBD1. The CDR3 length is 14 residues. Germline V gene lookup returns CDR1 SQVTM and CDR2 ANQGSEA. V dropped 6 bases and J dropped 0; count of bases not matched to a gene: 7.

The chain joins TRBV2 to TRBJ1-2, with D perhaps matching TRBD1 (5 bases). Germline CDR1 SNHLY, CDR2 FYNNEI. There are 13 residues in the CDR3. The CDR3 protein is CAESGQGETGYTF. CDR3 coding DNA: TGTGCAGAAAGCGGGCAGGGCGAGACGGGCTACACCTTC.

In this sample, this clonotype turned up many times. This chain uses TRBV15 with TRBJ2-5; the D gene is possibly TRBD2 (5 bases). Per the germline V gene, CDR1 is LNHNV and CDR2 is YYDKDF (reference sequence). The CDR3 spans 15 residues. Trimming left V 0 bases short and J 4 bases short, with 12 bases between. In DNA form, the CDR3 reads TGTGCCACCAGCAGAGATTACCTAGCCGGAGAGACCCAGTACTTC. Translating gives CATSRDYLAGETQYF.

In its sample, this clonotype was seen many times. The chain recombines TRBV20-1 with TRBJ2-1; D remains unclear. Germline V gene sequence: CDR1 DFQATT, CDR2 SNEGSKA (reference sequence). The CDR3 loop spans 15 amino acids. V was cut by 0 bases and J by 0 bases, with 9 bases left in between. The CDR3 is CSAREGPSSYNEQFF. The CDR3, as DNA: TGCAGTGCTAGAGAAGGGCCGAGCTCCTACAATGAGCAGTTCTTC.

This chain links TRBV6-5 with TRBJ2-2; D unresolved. Germline CDR1 reads MNHEY; CDR2 reads SVGAGI. The length of the CDR3 is 18 residues. Trimming took 0 bases from V and 5 from J, leaving 19 bases between them. CDR3 region: CASSYSMLVLLGTGELFF. Here the CDR3 DNA reads TGTGCCAGCAGTTACTCGATGTTGGTCCTACTGGGGACCGGGGAGCTGTTTTTT.

The chain uses TRBV15 and TRBJ2-7; D is unclear. The V end was cut by 5 bases, the J end by 4 bases, with 12 bases between. Germline V gene data show CDR1 as LNHNV and CDR2 as YYDKDF (reference sequence). The CDR3 has 13 amino acids. The CDR3 DNA reads TGTGCCACCAGCGTAAGGAGAGGATACGAGCAGTACTTC. Its protein product is CATSVRRGYEQYF.

In its sample, this clonotype was seen many times. The V and J genes are TRBV12-3 or TRBV12-4 and TRBJ2-5; maybe TRBD2 (6 bases). The V end lost 3 bases, the J end lost 4 bases, and 18 bases lay between the germline ends. This CDR3 contains 16 residues. This CDR3 reads CASSFGLHGTIETQYF. CDR3 in DNA: TGTGCCAGCAGTTTCGGACTACATGGAACCATAGAGACCCAGTACTTC.

The V call is TRBV20-1, the J call TRBJ2-5; D could derive from TRBD1 or TRBD2 (5 bases each). Deletions cut 6 bases from V and 4 bases from J, with 21 bases between. Germline CDR1 DFQATT, CDR2 SNEGSKA (reference sequence). This CDR3 has 15 amino acids. The CDR3 nucleotides are TGCAGTGCCCACCAGGTGGTAGGGGAGACAGAGACCCAGTACTTC. Protein: CSAHQVVGETETQYF.

Only a few counts were recorded for this clonotype. The chain is built from TRBV5-8 and TRBJ2-5; 9 bases line up with TRBD1. The germline gives CDR1 SGHTS, CDR2 YDEGEE. Losses at the gene ends were 2 bases for V and 5 bases for J; bases not matched to a gene: 10. The length of the CDR3 is 16 residues. The CDR3 DNA follows: TGTGCCAGCAGCTTATTACAGGGGGCGATGGGGGAGACCCAGTACTTC. Its protein is CASSLLQGAMGETQYF.

The chain couples TRBV5-1 to TRBJ1-1, with 10 bases lining up with TRBD1. V dropped 3 bases and J dropped 0; count of bases not matched to a gene: 5. CDR1 is SGHRS and CDR2 is YFSETQ in the germline V gene. CDR3 length: 16 residues. The CDR3 DNA reads TGCGCCAGCAGCTCCTCGACAGGGGGCTTGAACACTGAAGCTTTCTTT. Its protein product is CASSSSTGGLNTEAFF.

This clonotype occurred a few times. CDR3 nucleotides: TGCAGTGCTAGTATGGCGGGGGGACCCTACGAGCAGTACTTC. Translated, it gives CSASMAGGPYEQYF. The chain links TRBV20-1 to TRBJ2-7; 8 bases match TRBD2. The CDR3 totals 14 residues. Trimming at V came to 3 bases and at J to 2 bases, leaving 6 bases not matched to a gene. Germline lookup yields CDR1 DFQATT and CDR2 SNEGSKA (reference sequence).

The CDR3 sequence: CSVGGARDTEAFF. The CDR3 DNA reads as TGCAGCGTTGGTGGGGCCCGGGACACTGAAGCTTTCTTT. The chain has TRBV29-1 and TRBJ1-1; a possible D gene is TRBD1 (5 bases). V lost 4 bases and J 3 bases, leaving 12 bases between the germline ends. Germline lookup yields CDR1 SQVTM and CDR2 ANQGSEA. This CDR3 has 13 residues.

This clonotype showed up just a few times. The genes are TRBV6-1 and TRBJ2-7; TRBD1 might be the D (5 bases). V lost 6 bases and J lost 6, with 15 bases in between. The CDR3 is made up of 13 amino acids. Germline CDR1 and CDR2: MNHNS and SASEGT. The CDR3: CASREKRGGEQYF. The CDR3, as DNA: TGTGCCAGCAGAGAAAAAAGGGGTGGCGAGCAGTACTTC.

This sequence joins TRBV11-2 and TRBJ1-4; 9 positions match TRBD1. Germline V gives CDR1 SGHAT, CDR2 FQNNGV. The ends lost 6 bases at V and 6 bases at J; junction bases unmatched: 5. The CDR3 extends over 14 amino acids. CDR3 DNA: TGTGCCAGCAGGCGGACAGGGGTCCATGAAAAACTGTTTTTT. It codes for CASRRTGVHEKLFF.

This clonotype was seen at least ten times. The chain is built from TRBV15 and TRBJ2-2; D might be TRBD1 (6 bases). Trimming cost V 4 bases and J 0 bases, with 12 bases left between them. CDR1 and CDR2 (germline): LNHNV, YYDKDF (reference sequence). This CDR3 has 16 residues. CDR3 sequence reads: CATSKAGDPNTGELFF. The CDR3 DNA reads TGTGCCACCAGCAAAGCAGGGGACCCGAACACCGGGGAGCTGTTTTTT. Together with reference TRBV15 and TRBJ2-2, the CDR3 gives the full variable domain: DAMVIQNPRYQVTQFGKPVTLSCSQTLNHNVMYWYQQKSSQAPKLLFHYYDKDFNNEADTPDNFQSRRPNTSFCFLDIRSPGLGDTAMYLCATSKAGDPNTGELFFGEGSRLTVL.

The sample holds many counts of this clonotype. V and J are TRBV28 and TRBJ2-3; D gene unclear. V shed 6 bases and J shed 0 bases, with 13 bases lying between them. The CDR3 length is 15 residues. The V gene's germline CDR1 is MDHEN and CDR2 SYDVKM. The CDR3 is CASSPISTSTDTQYF. The CDR3 DNA reads as TGTGCCAGCAGCCCTATAAGTACTAGCACAGATACGCAGTATTTT.

The rearrangement joins TRBV12-3 or TRBV12-4 to TRBJ2-1; 14 nucleotides match TRBD2. The ends lost 5 bases at V and 4 bases at J; junction bases unmatched: 7. The length of the CDR3 is 17 residues. CDR3 in DNA: TGTGCCAGCAGTCCGACAGGGACTAGCGGGAGATACAATGAGCAGTTCTTC. Translating it yields CASSPTGTSGRYNEQFF.

The chain links TRBV13 to TRBJ2-2; D possibly corresponds to TRBD1 (6 bases). This CDR3 contains 14 residues. Per the germline V gene, CDR1 is PRHDT and CDR2 is FYEKMQ (reference sequence). Trimming removed 5 bases from V and 5 bases from J, with 12 bases in between. As DNA, the CDR3 is TGTGCCAGCAGCCCGGAACAGGGAACCGGGGAGCTGTTTTTT. Its translation: CASSPEQGTGELFF.

V gene TRBV29-1 combines with J gene TRBJ2-3; D remains ambiguous. V was clipped by 4 bases and J by 5 bases, with 7 bases between them. The germline V gene encodes CDR1 SQVTM and CDR2 ANQGSEA. The CDR3 covers 11 residues. In DNA, the CDR3 is TGCAGCGTTGGGGGTGGAGATACGCAGTATTTT. It encodes CSVGGGDTQYF.

This chain uses TRBV20-1 with TRBJ2-7; 8 nucleotides line up with TRBD1. With V trimmed by 7 bases and J by 7 bases, 15 bases remained unmatched. Germline V gene data show CDR1 as DFQATT and CDR2 as SNEGSKA (reference sequence). The length of the CDR3 is 14 residues. For the CDR3, the DNA is TGCAGTGTTATACCGGGACAGGCGAGGGGTGAGCAGTACGTC. Its protein is CSVIPGQARGEQYV.

Details on this clonotype: Possible read error: a much larger clone is one base away. This CDR3 fails to terminate in the conserved phenylalanine or tryptophan, so it likely reflects a read error. The chain recombines TRBV7-8 with TRBJ2-1; TRBD2 matches 10 bases. This CDR3 region has 14 residues. The J segment lost 7 bases and the V segment lost 7 bases, leaving 7 bases of the junction unmatched. Germline-derived CDR1 and CDR2 are SGHVS and FQNEAQ. CDR3 bases: TGTGCCAGCACCGTTAGCGGGGGGTTGAATGAGCAGTTCCTC. Its protein is CASTVSGGLNEQFL.

V usage is TRBV20-1 and J usage is TRBJ2-1; 9 nucleotides match TRBD2. The J segment lost 5 bases and the V segment lost 4 bases, leaving 6 bases of the junction unmatched. The CDR3 contains 14 residues. The V gene's germline CDR1 is DFQATT and CDR2 SNEGSKA (reference sequence). The chain's CDR3 is CSAIKREEDNEQFF. In nucleotides, the CDR3 is TGCAGTGCTATCAAGCGGGAGGAGGACAATGAGCAGTTCTTC.

This chain joins TRBV7-9 and TRBJ1-1; TRBD1 agrees at 7 bases. The CDR3 covers 15 residues. Germline loops: CDR1 SEHNR, CDR2 FQNEAQ (reference sequence). V gave up 3 bases and J gave up 2 bases; unmatched junction bases: 6. The CDR3 DNA sequence: TGTGCCAGCAGCTTGGGACAGCCCTTTAACACTGAAGCTTTCTTT. It specifies CASSLGQPFNTEAFF.

J is TRBJ1-5 and V is TRBV24-1, with a tentative D call TRBD1 (5 bases). Germline V gene data show CDR1 as KGHDR and CDR2 as SFDVKD. This CDR3 has 13 residues. Trimming took off 0 bases at V and 10 bases at J, with 9 bases between the two ends. The DNA of the CDR3 is TGTGCCACCAGTGATTTGAGGGGAAAACCCCAGCATTTT. Translating gives CATSDLRGKPQHF.

The table lists this clonotype with a few counts. This rearrangement joins TRBV20-1 to TRBJ2-1; 14 positions match TRBD2. Unmatched junction bases numbered 4, after V lost 5 bases and J lost 4 bases. Germline V gene sequence: CDR1 DFQATT, CDR2 SNEGSKA (reference sequence). The CDR3 totals 15 residues. This chain's CDR3 is CSAQGLAGVYNEQFF. The CDR3, as DNA: TGCAGTGCTCAGGGACTAGCGGGGGTATACAATGAGCAGTTCTTC.

This clonotype was found a few times. The CDR3 is CSARQYSNQPQHF. The CDR3, as DNA: TGCAGTGCTAGACAGTATAGCAATCAGCCCCAGCATTTT. J is TRBJ1-5 and V is TRBV20-1; D uncertain. This CDR3 has 13 amino acids. The V end was cut by 2 bases, the J end by 0 bases, with 5 bases between. The germline V gene has CDR1 DFQATT and CDR2 SNEGSKA (reference sequence).

This clonotype was seen a few times. The V and J genes are TRBV7-8 and TRBJ2-3; D is undetermined. The CDR3 sequence is 14 residues long. Germline V lookup: CDR1 SGHVS, CDR2 FQNEAQ. Trimming cost V 5 bases and J 9 bases, with 18 bases left between them. The CDR3 DNA sequence: TGTGCCAGCAGCGCCCGGGTTAGGCGGTGGACGCAGTATTTT. Protein product: CASSARVRRWTQYF.